What follows describes a single T cell receptor (beta chain). The antigen is unknown. This sample was included in a study of T cell responses to AZD1222 COVID-19 vaccine. J gave up 4 bases and V 2 bases, and 2 bases lay outside the gene matches. From germline, CDR1 is SGHTA and CDR2 FQGTGA. CDR3 length: 16 amino acids. The protocol was immunoSEQ multiplex PCR, while the TCRdb copy is restricted to in-frame clones and leaves out a portion. The table lists 110,000 to 150,000 clones, about 88% of them singletons. Findings of the study overall: Elevations in Spike-specific TCR breadth and depth followed administration of two AZD1222 doses. Reports say nearly half of spike-specific TCRs go after unmutated variant regions. The donors showed a predominance of white British ancestry and of females, with possible underestimation of clonal diversity.

The material was peripheral blood, obtained on day 0 of AZD1222 vaccination. The clonotype comes from an adult in good health. The chain joins TRBV7-3 to TRBJ2-1; 13 nucleotides align to TRBD2. CDR3 protein: CASSLVTSGGYNEQFF. DNA for the CDR3: TGTGCCAGCAGCTTAGTGACTAGCGGGGGGTACAATGAGCAGTTCTTC.